There are a few counts of the clone carrying this T cell receptor (beta chain). Its specificity is not known. The sample belongs to a study of cytomegalovirus exposure and HLA in healthy donors. Germline assignment: CDR1 LGHNA and CDR2 YSLEER. V lost 0 bases, J lost 4 bases, and 7 bases stayed unmatched. This CDR3 contains 18 residues. It was with 60 Vbeta and 13 Jbeta primers that the PCR ran. Libraries were prepared by immunoSEQ multiplex PCR; TCRdb keeps only in-frame clonotypes and omits some of them. The table lists around 150,000 clones, roughly 85% of them singletons, with approximately 1.4% in the top ten. The study's findings and limits: A later analysis found that most CMV-associated TCR beta chains appeared HLA-restricted.

J is TRBJ2-1 and V is TRBV4-3, with 12 bases aligning to TRBD2. Source material: PBMCs. The TCR comes from a man aged 35 to 55 in good health and CMV-seronegative. CDR3 sequence (DNA): TGCGCCAGCAGCCAAGATGGGGCCCTAGCGGGAGGGTACAATGAGCAGTTCTTC. Translation gives CASSQDGALAGGYNEQFF.